Listed here are 27 T cell receptor beta chains from one sample, sequenced in a study of blood T cell repertoires in COVID-19. Repertoires were generated with immunoSEQ multiplex PCR, while TCRdb's copy carries only in-frame clones and drops some. The data show tens of thousands of clones, under 90% seen once. The sequenced sample was peripheral blood. Receptor source: a woman in her 70s with acute or convalescent COVID-19.

Only a few counts were recorded for this clone. The chain links TRBV19 to TRBJ1-2; 7 bases agree with TRBD1. The CDR3 runs to 13 residues. The J segment lost 3 bases and the V segment lost 3 bases, leaving 1 base of the junction unmatched. Germline V gene lookup returns CDR1 LNHDA and CDR2 SQIVND (reference sequence). Here the CDR3 DNA reads TGTGCCAGTAGTATTACAGGGGACTATGGCTACACCTTC. It is translated as CASSITGDYGYTF.

V and J are TRBV19 and TRBJ1-1; the D is unclear. The length of the CDR3 is 15 residues. The V gene's germline CDR1 is LNHDA and CDR2 SQIVND (reference sequence). The V gene lost 1 base and the J gene lost 0 bases, with 9 bases spanning the gap. This chain's CDR3 is CASSIAGTMNTEAFF. CDR3 DNA: TGTGCCAGTAGTATAGCGGGTACCATGAACACTGAAGCTTTCTTT.

The chain combines TRBV27 with TRBJ1-6; TRBD1 aligns across 7 bases. CDR3 length equals 17 residues. Trimming took 5 bases from V and 5 from J; bases not matched to a gene: 12. Looked up from germline, CDR1 is MNHEY and CDR2 is SMNVEV (reference sequence). As DNA, the CDR3 is TGTGCCAGCAGTCCAACCCCGGGGACAGACCATAATTCACCCCTCCACTTT. It codes for CASSPTPGTDHNSPLHF.

The gene calls are TRBV19 and TRBJ1-5; maybe TRBD1 (6 bases). The CDR3 spans 17 residues. The germline V gene has CDR1 LNHDA and CDR2 SQIVND (reference sequence). Trimming took 6 bases from V and 1 from J, leaving 19 bases between them. In nucleotides, the CDR3 is TGTGCCAGTAGCTCCTCGCTATTGGGGGCCAGCAATCAGCCCCAGCATTTT. Amino acid sequence: CASSSSLLGASNQPQHF.

The chain links TRBV3-1 (or the pseudogene TRBV3-2) to TRBJ2-1, with 14 bases matching TRBD2. V was clipped by 6 bases and J by 7 bases; unmatched bases: 8. CDR1 and CDR2 (germline): LGHDT, YNNKEL (reference sequence). The CDR3 has 16 amino acids. CDR3 DNA: TGTGCCAGCAGGCGAGCCGGGACTAGCGGGAGAAATGAGCAGTTCTTC. This codes for CASRRAGTSGRNEQFF.

The chain recombines TRBV5-5 with TRBJ2-1; 12 positions match TRBD2. Germline V gives CDR1 SGHKS, CDR2 YYEKEE (reference sequence). The J segment lost 6 bases and the V segment lost 2 bases, leaving 6 bases of the junction unmatched. The CDR3 contains 16 residues. CDR3 residues: CASSFLASGRANEQFF. Here the CDR3 DNA reads TGTGCCAGCAGCTTTTTGGCTAGCGGGAGGGCCAATGAGCAGTTCTTC. Full variable domain (outside the CDR3, taken from reference TRBV5-5 and TRBJ2-1): DAGVTQSPTHLIKTRGQQVTLRCSPISGHKSVSWYQQVLGQGPQFIFQYYEKEERGRGNFPDRFSARQFPNYSSELNVNALLLGDSALYLCASSFLASGRANEQFFGPGTRLTVL.

The chain is built from TRBV14 and TRBJ1-1; D is unresolved. Trimming took 3 bases from V and 8 from J, leaving 7 bases between them. The germline gives CDR1 SGHDN, CDR2 FVKESK. CDR3 length: 11 amino acids. Here the CDR3 reads CASSQLTEAFF. As DNA, the CDR3 is TGTGCCAGCAGCCAGCTGACAGAAGCTTTCTTT.

This sequence joins TRBV5-1 and TRBJ1-2; maybe TRBD1 (5 bases). Germline-derived CDR1 and CDR2 are SGHRS and YFSETQ. V was shortened by 0 bases and J by 4 bases, with 16 bases between the two germline ends. The CDR3 totals 16 residues. For the CDR3, the DNA is TGCGCCAGCAGCTTGGATGGCGGGGGTGGAAGCTATGGCTACACCTTC. Translation: CASSLDGGGGSYGYTF.

This clone has only one observation. This chain uses TRBV29-1 with TRBJ1-2, with D hard to call. The germline V and J ends were trimmed by 4 bases and 6 bases, with 15 bases remaining between them. Germline CDR1 is SQVTM and CDR2 is ANQGSEA. The CDR3 contains 13 residues. The CDR3 here is CSVVPHAANGYTF. The CDR3 bases are TGCAGCGTTGTCCCCCATGCGGCTAATGGCTACACCTTC. The complete variable domain, with remaining parts taken from reference TRBV29-1 and TRBJ1-2, reads SAVISQKPSRDICQRGTSLTIQCQVDSQVTMMFWYRQQPGQSLTLIATANQGSEATYESGFVIDKFPISRPNLTFSTLTVSNMSPEDSSIYLCSVVPHAANGYTFGSGTRLTVV.

CDR3 sequence: CASSSTAYNSPLHF. For the CDR3, the DNA is TGTGCCAGCAGCTCGACAGCTTATAATTCACCCCTCCACTTT. V is TRBV7-8 and J is TRBJ1-6, with a weak D call TRBD1 (5 bases). CDR3 length equals 14 residues. Trimming cost V 4 bases and J 4 bases, with 8 bases left between them. Looked up from germline, CDR1 is SGHVS and CDR2 is FQNEAQ.

J is TRBJ2-2 and V is TRBV27; 9 nucleotides match TRBD1. Losses at the gene ends were 6 bases for V and 5 bases for J; bases not matched to a gene: 4. Germline loops: CDR1 MNHEY, CDR2 SMNVEV (reference sequence). The CDR3 extends over 14 amino acids. The DNA for the CDR3 is TGTGCCAGCAGCGACAGGGGGTGGACCGGGGAGCTGTTTTTT. It codes for CASSDRGWTGELFF.

The rearrangement joins TRBV5-4 to TRBJ2-1; 7 bases match TRBD2. In germline, CDR1 is SGHNT, CDR2 YYREEE (reference sequence). CDR3 length: 16 amino acids. The V and J ends lost 0 bases and 0 bases, in that order; junction bases with no gene match: 3. The CDR3 DNA reads as TGTGCCAGCAGCTTGGATGGCGGGAGCTCCTACAATGAGCAGTTCTTC. Translation: CASSLDGGSSYNEQFF. Using reference TRBV5-4 and TRBJ2-1 for the parts outside the CDR3, the full variable domain is ETGVTQSPTHLIKTRGQQVTLRCSSQSGHNTVSWYQQALGQGPQFIFQYYREEENGRGNFPPRFSGLQFPNYSSELNVNALELDDSALYLCASSLDGGSSYNEQFFGPGTRLTVL.

The chain carries TRBV5-1 and TRBJ2-1; the D gene is possibly TRBD2 (6 bases). Germline CDR1 reads SGHRS; CDR2 reads YFSETQ. The CDR3 covers 14 residues. V was pared by 8 bases and J by 0 bases, with 12 bases between. CDR3 DNA sequence: TGCGCCAGTTCGGGGGTGAGCTCCTACAATGAGCAGTTCTTC. Its protein product is CASSGVSSYNEQFF.

As to this clone: This specimen includes other DNA sequences encoding the same CDR3. The V and J genes are TRBV28 and TRBJ1-5; tentative D call: TRBD1 (6 bases). The CDR3 runs 17 residues. The V end was cut by 1 base, the J end by 0 bases, with 13 bases between. The V gene's germline CDR1 is MDHEN and CDR2 SYDVKM. The CDR3 sequence: CASSLYGQGISNQPQHF. The CDR3 DNA reads as TGTGCCAGCAGTTTATACGGTCAGGGGATTAGCAATCAGCCCCAGCATTTT.

The gene calls are TRBV5-1 and TRBJ2-2, with a weak D call TRBD2 (6 bases). V dropped 0 bases and J dropped 8 bases, with 11 bases sitting between them. The length of the CDR3 is 14 residues. Per the germline V gene, CDR1 is SGHRS and CDR2 is YFSETQ. The DNA for the CDR3 is TGCGCCAGCAGCTTGGACCTAGCGCTGGGGGAGCTGTTTTTT. As protein: CASSLDLALGELFF.

The J gene is TRBJ2-1, the V gene TRBV24-1; D uncertain. This CDR3 is built from 16 residues. The V end was cut by 3 bases, the J end by 0 bases, with 11 bases between. Per the germline V gene, CDR1 is KGHDR and CDR2 is SFDVKD. CDR3 amino acids: CATSDQFGRSYNEQFF. The CDR3 coding sequence is TGTGCCACCAGTGATCAGTTTGGCCGCTCCTACAATGAGCAGTTCTTC.

This clone appeared once. J is TRBJ2-2 and V is TRBV4-2; 8 positions agree with TRBD1. This CDR3 is built from 16 residues. CDR1 is LGHNA, CDR2 YNFKEQ, per germline. V shed 1 base and J 4 bases; nucleotides not matched to a gene: 5. The CDR3 bases are TGTGCCAGCAGCCAAGCCGGCACAGGGGGCACCGGGGAGCTGTTTTTT. It specifies CASSQAGTGGTGELFF.

This clone is classed as medium-sized (0.01 to 0.1%). V usage is TRBV5-1 and J usage is TRBJ2-5; D unclear. Germline V gene lookup returns CDR1 SGHRS and CDR2 YFSETQ. V dropped 2 bases and J dropped 2 bases, with 10 bases sitting between them. The CDR3 is made up of 14 amino acids. CDR3 in amino acids: CASSLWWQQETQYF. In DNA form, the CDR3 reads TGCGCCAGCAGCTTATGGTGGCAGCAAGAGACCCAGTACTTC.

The V gene is TRBV20-1, the J gene TRBJ2-2; D unclear. The ends were cut back, 2 bases at V and 6 bases at J, with 4 bases in the middle. Germline CDR1 reads DFQATT; CDR2 reads SNEGSKA (reference sequence). This CDR3 has 11 amino acids. The CDR3 is CSARLPGELFF. The DNA of the CDR3 is TGCAGTGCTAGACTCCCCGGGGAGCTGTTTTTT.

V gene TRBV18 combines with J gene TRBJ1-1; D gene unclear. Germline V gene lookup returns CDR1 KGHSH and CDR2 LQKENI. V gave up 6 bases and J gave up 1 base, with 12 bases separating them. The CDR3 is 14 residues long. CDR3 coding DNA: TGTGCCAGCTCGCCCCCGTCCGGGAACACTGAAGCTTTCTTT. Translating gives CASSPPSGNTEAFF.

J is TRBJ2-3 and V is TRBV18, with 9 positions matching TRBD2. The V gene end was trimmed by 3 bases and the J gene end by 4 bases; junction bases not matched to a gene: 8. The germline CDR1 and CDR2 sequences are KGHSH and LQKENI. This CDR3 is 16 amino acids long. In nucleotides, the CDR3 is TGTGCCAGCTCACCCACCGGACTAGCGCTCCCAGATACGCAGTATTTT. This translates into CASSPTGLALPDTQYF.

The rearrangement links TRBV5-5 to TRBJ2-7; D gene ambiguous. The CDR3 is 13 residues long. CDR1 is SGHKS, CDR2 YYEKEE, per germline (reference sequence). V lost 4 bases and J lost 6, with 14 bases in between. The CDR3 coding sequence is TGTGCCAGCAGCAACCCAACCCTGGCCGAGCAGTACTTC. This translates into CASSNPTLAEQYF.

The chain recombines TRBV2 with TRBJ2-5; D possibly corresponds to TRBD1 (6 bases). CDR3 size: 15 residues. Trimming stripped 6 bases from V and 5 bases from J, with 19 bases between. Germline CDR1 and CDR2: SNHLY and FYNNEI. CDR3 loop: CASSPFSGVGETQYF. CDR3 nucleotides: TGTGCCAGCAGCCCCTTCTCAGGGGTGGGGGAGACCCAGTACTTC.

The V gene is TRBV2, the J gene TRBJ2-5; the D is unclear. Trimming shortened V by 4 bases and J by 5 bases, and 8 bases separated the two germline ends. CDR1 is SNHLY and CDR2 is FYNNEI in the germline V gene. The length of the CDR3 is 12 residues. CDR3 nucleotide sequence: TGTGCCAGCAGTGCAGGTTTTGAGACCCAGTACTTC. Its protein product is CASSAGFETQYF.

The genes are TRBV13 and TRBJ2-1; the match to TRBD2 covers 8 bases. The ends lost 3 bases at V and 0 bases at J; junction bases unmatched: 7. In germline, CDR1 is PRHDT, CDR2 FYEKMQ (reference sequence). The CDR3 has 17 residues. CDR3 amino acids: CASSFWRGGSSYNEQFF. For the CDR3, the DNA is TGTGCCAGCAGCTTCTGGCGCGGGGGGAGCTCCTACAATGAGCAGTTCTTC.

This clone was recorded once. The chain recombines TRBV29-1 with TRBJ2-5, with 10 nucleotides matching TRBD2. The V gene end was trimmed by 7 bases and the J gene end by 4 bases; junction bases not matched to a gene: 6. Germline assignment: CDR1 SQVTM and CDR2 ANQGSEA. This CDR3 has 13 amino acids. The CDR3 sequence is CSASASGGETQYF. In nucleotides, the CDR3 is TGCAGCGCCTCGGCTAGCGGGGGAGAGACCCAGTACTTC. The full variable domain, with the rest looked up from reference TRBV29-1 and TRBJ2-5, is SAVISQKPSRDICQRGTSLTIQCQVDSQVTMMFWYRQQPGQSLTLIATANQGSEATYESGFVIDKFPISRPNLTFSTLTVSNMSPEDSSIYLCSASASGGETQYFGPGTRLLVL.

J is TRBJ2-7 and V is TRBV28; no reliable D call. Germline V gives CDR1 MDHEN, CDR2 SYDVKM. Trimming left V 3 bases short and J 3 bases short, with 9 bases between. This CDR3 spans 13 amino acids. The DNA of the CDR3 is TGTGCCAGCAGTTTGCTCAGTTACTACGAGCAGTACTTC. This translates into CASSLLSYYEQYF.